This entry concerns a single TCR beta chain. Time point of the sample: patch test 1, 2 weeks after DPC sensitization. The treatment is: therapeutic diphenylcyclopropenone sensitization with weekly scalp DPC. Patches went on only after blood had been drawn each time. Every donor had alopecia and was 18 to 70 years old; all were suitable for DPC. Extraction of total RNA was performed on unfractionated whole blood. These data are taken from a study of human T cells and chemical hapten exposure. In the study overall: Per-sample variation in TCR yield stemmed mainly from small pooled library volume differences.

The CDR3 has 14 amino acids. Germline CDR1 and CDR2: SGHTA and FQGNSA. V was trimmed by 4 bases and J by 9 bases, leaving 18 bases between them. TCRdb fed the RACE reads into MiXCR, producing one record per CDR3 protein. The sample holds some 400,000 distinct CDR3 sequences, approximately 4.4% seen once. This rearrangement joins TRBV7-2 to TRBJ2-5; D may match TRBD1 or TRBD2 (6 bases each). Sequenced material: whole blood, taken in connection with sensitization to the hapten diphenylcyclopropenone (DPC). The TCR was taken from a woman aged 50 to 65 with alopecia areata. Some clones in this sample may be carry-over from other donors' samples. The DNA of the CDR3 is TGTGCCAGCAGCTGGACAGTCTCGGGGGATGCCCAGTACTTC. Residues: CASSWTVSGDAQYF.